This TCR beta chain was captured by sequencing in a study of T-cell memory formation after mild COVID-19. Study-wide context: The two donors had largely donor-specific TCR clusters.

The V and J ends lost 4 bases and 4 bases, in that order; junction bases with no gene match: 11. In germline, CDR1 is SGDLS, CDR2 YYNGEE. The CDR3 is 15 amino acids. TCRdb reanalysed the 5' RACE reads using MiXCR and keeps one entry per CDR3 protein. Of 450,000 or so distinct CDR3 sequences detected, 15% to 25% appear once; the ten largest clones hold 7.5% to 10%. About this clonotype: The antigen is unknown.

Study results and limitations: Clones contracting over day 15 to 85 were CD4/CD8 balanced, with later expanders leaning CD4+. In pre-infection memory, a portion of responding clones appeared, which suggested that cross-reactive memory joined.

This sequence was found in an adult woman who had mild COVID-19 (a few samples of this study predate the infection). Cell type and time point are not known. The V and J genes are TRBV9 and TRBJ2-7, with 7 nucleotides matching TRBD1. Input material: PBMCs or a T cell subset sorted from them (not recorded which). The CDR3 coding sequence is TGTGCCAGCAGCTCAACAGGGGCAACAGGGTACGAGCAGTACTTC. As protein: CASSSTGATGYEQYF.